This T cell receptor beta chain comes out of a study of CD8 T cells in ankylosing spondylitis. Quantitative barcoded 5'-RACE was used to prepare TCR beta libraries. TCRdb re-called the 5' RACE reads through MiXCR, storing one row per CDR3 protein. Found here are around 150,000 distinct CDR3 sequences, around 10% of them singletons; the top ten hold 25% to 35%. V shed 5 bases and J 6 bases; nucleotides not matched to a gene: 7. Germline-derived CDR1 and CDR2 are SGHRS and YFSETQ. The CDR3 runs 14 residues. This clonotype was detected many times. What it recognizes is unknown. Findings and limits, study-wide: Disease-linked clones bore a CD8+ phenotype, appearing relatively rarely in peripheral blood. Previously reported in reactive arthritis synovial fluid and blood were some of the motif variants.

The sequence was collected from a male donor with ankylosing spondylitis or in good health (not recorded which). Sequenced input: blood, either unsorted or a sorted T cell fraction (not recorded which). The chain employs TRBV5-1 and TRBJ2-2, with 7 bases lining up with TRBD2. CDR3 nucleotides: TGCGCCAGCAGGACTAGCAATGATCCCGGGGAGCTGTTTTTT. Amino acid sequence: CASRTSNDPGELFF.